This TCR beta chain was captured by sequencing in a study of Ad26.COV2.S vaccination and SARS-CoV-2 variants. As to treatment: 15 to 20 received Ad26.COV2.S at low or high dose, single or two shots; about 5 received placebo; per-sample allocation not given. Following the first vaccine or placebo injection, samples were taken on day 63. V lost 3 bases and J lost 3, with 8 bases in between. The germline CDR1 and CDR2 sequences are SGHNT and YENEEA. This CDR3 has 14 amino acids. The repertoire was sequenced with immunoSEQ multiplex PCR; TCRdb's copy has only in-frame clones and lacks some. The table has some 500,000 clones, 89% seen once.

V gene TRBV11-3 combines with J gene TRBJ2-2, with D possibly TRBD1 on 5 matching bases. The TCR originated in a person aged 18 to 65 who received the Ad26.COV2.S COVID-19 vaccine or a placebo. The sequencing here drew on peripheral blood, taken in a trial of Ad26.COV2.S vaccine versus placebo. The CDR3 region has the DNA TGTGCCAGCAGCTTCCGACAGTACACCGGGGAGCTGTTTTTT. As protein: CASSFRQYTGELFF. Full variable domain (remainder filled in from reference TRBV11-3 and TRBJ2-2): EAGVVQSPRYKIIEKKQPVAFWCNPISGHNTLYWYLQNLGQGPELLIRYENEEAVDDSQLPKDRFSAERLKGVDSTLKIQPAELGDSAVYLCASSFRQYTGELFFGEGSRLTVL.